This TCR beta chain appears in the sequencing data of a study of cytomegalovirus exposure and HLA in healthy donors. About the research overall: An analysis done earlier identified some 120 million unique TCR beta sequences from about 179 million T cells. Study conclusions and caveats: Most subjects had HLA-A and HLA-B alleles reportedly predicted accurately by TCR beta sequences.

This clone was seen a handful of times. No antigen is known for it. The CDR3 runs to 16 residues. Between the trimmed V and J ends, which lost 0 bases and 4 bases, there was a span of 14 bases. Germline CDR1 is SGHRS and CDR2 is YFSETQ. PCR primers comprised 60 Vbeta and 13 Jbeta primers. Produced via immunoSEQ multiplex PCR; TCRdb's table is partial and in-frame only. The profile shows 150,000 or so clones, roughly 9.8% of them singletons. This chain connects TRBV5-1 to TRBJ2-1; D gene uncertain. The sequence was collected from a man aged 50 to 59 in good health and CMV-seronegative. Sequencing was performed on PBMCs. CDR3 loop: CASSLETTPRYNEQFF. The DNA for the CDR3 is TGCGCCAGCAGCTTGGAGACGACTCCGCGTTACAATGAGCAGTTCTTC.